Listed below are T cell receptor beta chains from one sample, sequenced in a study of T cell responses to AZD1222 COVID-19 vaccine. Clones were sequenced by immunoSEQ multiplex PCR, and TCRdb holds only the in-frame ones, with some missing. The table lists approximately 94,000 clones, around 87% of them singletons. The sample was peripheral blood, taken on day 0 of MenACWY control vaccination. All receptors come from an adult in good health. Each CDR3 is given with its conserved first and last residue. A D gene is named only where the DNA matches it firmly. Clone size is stated in some rows and not others, as once, few, many or a class when expanded.

j_call v_call d_call clone_size cdr3_nt cdr3_aa
TRBJ1-2 TRBV2 NA NA TGTGCCAGCAGGAAGGACACAAGTAACTATGGCTACACCTTC CASRKDTSNYGYTF
TRBJ2-1 TRBV3-1/TRBV3-2 TRBD2 NA TGTGCCAGCAGCCCTCAGACTAGCGGGAGGGCCGATGAGCAGTTCTTC CASSPQTSGRADEQFF
TRBJ1-2 TRBV11-2 NA NA TGTGCCAGCAGCTTAGTATCGGGAGGGGGCTACACCTTC CASSLVSGGGYTF
TRBJ2-2 TRBV7-9 TRBD1 NA TGTGCCAGCAGCTTATGGACAGGCGGCACCGGGGAGCTGTTTTTT CASSLWTGGTGELFF
TRBJ1-2 TRBV25-1 NA NA TGTGCCAGCAGTGAATATAAAGGGGACGGCTACACCTTC CASSEYKGDGYTF
TRBJ2-5 TRBV3-1/TRBV3-2 TRBD2 NA TGTGCCAGCAGCGATAGACTAGCGGGGATGGAGACCCAGTACTTC CASSDRLAGMETQYF
TRBJ2-7 TRBV25-1 NA once TGTGCCAGCAGTGAATCGGGCAGGGGCACTACCCACGAGCAGTACTTC CASSESGRGTTHEQYF
TRBJ1-3 TRBV14 NA NA TGTGCCAGCAGCCCGTTCTCTGGAAACACCATATATTTT CASSPFSGNTIYF
TRBJ2-5 TRBV7-9 NA NA TGTGCCAGCAGCTCCGCCCTCATGATGGAGACCCAGTACTTC CASSSALMMETQYF
TRBJ2-7 TRBV5-1 TRBD1 NA TGCGCCAGCAGCGCCCCGACAGGGGGGGACGACGAGCAGTACTTC CASSAPTGGDDEQYF
TRBJ2-3 TRBV5-5 TRBD2 once TGTGCCAGCAGCTACGGGCTAGCGGGATCAGATACGCAGTATTTT CASSYGLAGSDTQYF
TRBJ2-7 TRBV29-1 NA NA TGCAGCGTTGCCTTTGGCGGAGAGCAGTACTTC CSVAFGGEQYF
TRBJ1-5 TRBV27 NA once TGTGCCAGCACCCCCATCGCAGGATTCAATCAGCCCCAGCATTTT CASTPIAGFNQPQHF
TRBJ1-5 TRBV29-1 NA NA TGCAGCGTTGAAGCGACAGATAGAGGGCCCCAGCATTTT CSVEATDRGPQHF
TRBJ2-2 TRBV29-1 TRBD1 NA TGCAGCGCTACGGGACAGCCGAACACCGGGGAGCTGTTTTTT CSATGQPNTGELFF
TRBJ1-1 TRBV19 NA NA TGTGCCAGTAGTTCGAAGCTGGGACCAAACACTGAAGCTTTCTTT CASSSKLGPNTEAFF
TRBJ1-3 TRBV30 TRBD1 NA TGTGCCTGGAGGGGCGTCGGGACAGACTCTGGAAACACCATATATTTT CAWRGVGTDSGNTIYF
TRBJ1-6 TRBV28 NA NA TGTGCCAGCAGTAAAAGGGGTGGGGCCGGGGCTAATTCACCCCTCCACTTT CASSKRGGAGANSPLHF
TRBJ1-1 TRBV7-2 NA NA TGTGCCAGCAGCACAGGGATTTTGAACACTGAAGCTTTCTTT CASSTGILNTEAFF
TRBJ1-1 TRBV28 NA NA TGTGCCAGCAGTTCCGCAGGGGAGGTGGCCACTGAAGCTTTCTTT CASSSAGEVATEAFF
TRBJ2-7 TRBV3-1/TRBV3-2 NA NA TGTGCCAGCAGCCAAGAGGATTGGGGGGGCGCCCCCTACGAGCAGTACTTC CASSQEDWGGAPYEQYF
TRBJ2-7 TRBV12-5 NA many TGTGCTAGTGGCACAATGCCAGGGGGGGAGCAGTACTTC CASGTMPGGEQYF
TRBJ1-1 TRBV28 NA NA TGTGCCAGCAGTTTATCGTCGTATAACACTGAAGCTTTCTTT CASSLSSYNTEAFF
TRBJ1-3 TRBV15 NA NA TGTGCCACCAGCAGGTCGTACGGCCCTTCTGGAAACACCATATATTTT CATSRSYGPSGNTIYF
TRBJ1-2 TRBV6-2/TRBV6-3 TRBD1 NA TGTGCCAGCAGTTCGGGGACAGGGGCTCATGGCTACACCTTC CASSSGTGAHGYTF
TRBJ1-2 TRBV19 NA NA TGTGCCAGTAGTATCTGGGGGGGCGTCAACTATGGCTACACCTTC CASSIWGGVNYGYTF
TRBJ1-3 TRBV6-5 NA NA TGTGCCAGCAGTTATTCCGGGGACTCTGGAAACACCATATATTTT CASSYSGDSGNTIYF
TRBJ1-2 TRBV27 TRBD1 NA TGTGCCAGCAGTTTCGGACAGGCGGGATCTGGCTACACCTTC CASSFGQAGSGYTF
TRBJ2-6 TRBV27 TRBD1 once TGTGCCAGCAGTTTATGGGGTCCCGGGACAGGGGGTTCTGGGGCCAACGTCCTGACTTTC CASSLWGPGTGGSGANVLTF
TRBJ2-3 TRBV19 NA NA TGTGCCAGTAGTATTGGCCCTTCCGACACAGATACGCAGTATTTT CASSIGPSDTDTQYF
TRBJ1-5 TRBV19 NA once TGTGCCAGTAGTTACGAGGCTCTCAATCAGCCCCAGCATTTT CASSYEALNQPQHF
TRBJ2-7 TRBV2 TRBD2 NA TGTGCCAGCAGGCTCACTAGCGGACGGGACGGATTCCACGAGCAGTACTTC CASRLTSGRDGFHEQYF
TRBJ1-4 TRBV15 NA NA TGTGCCACCAGCAGTGCAGAAAAACTGTTTTTT CATSSAEKLFF
TRBJ1-2 TRBV12-3/TRBV12-4 NA NA TGTGCCAGCACCTTTGACGGGGCCTATGGCTACACCTTC CASTFDGAYGYTF
TRBJ1-5 TRBV28 NA once TGTGCCAGCAGTATCTCCGGGCTCCGGAGTAGTCAGCCCCAGCATTTT CASSISGLRSSQPQHF
TRBJ2-2 TRBV19 NA NA TGTGCCAGTAGCCGCGGCCAGTTTAGCACCGGGGAGCTGTTTTTT CASSRGQFSTGELFF
TRBJ1-5 TRBV30 NA NA TGTGCCTGGGGGGGAACGGCGTCCCAGCATTTT CAWGGTASQHF
TRBJ2-7 TRBV7-8 NA NA TGTGCCAGCAGCTTAGCGCCACAGAGCTCCTACGAGCAGTACTTC CASSLAPQSSYEQYF
TRBJ1-2 TRBV1 NA NA TGCACCAGCAGGGGCCAATCCCGGGACGGTATCTTTGATGGCTACACCTTC CTSRGQSRDGIFDGYTF